This T cell receptor (beta chain) was recovered during a study of OX40 agonist ivuxolimab in advanced cancers. Study at large: People in dose escalation had one of these cancers: hepatocellular carcinoma, melanoma, renal cell or head and neck cancer. Prior checkpoint blockade (anti-PD-1, anti-PD-L1 or anti-CTLA-4) was permitted; 40% had it.

This clone appeared a single time. Germline V CDR1 and CDR2: MGHRA, YSYEKL. The CDR3 consists of 14 residues. The V end was cut by 6 bases, the J end by 2 bases, with 12 bases between. The table came from immunoSEQ multiplex PCR; TCRdb's copy has only in-frame clones and leaves some out. Of under 25,000 clones in the sample, approximately 87% were seen once. The material was CD4+ or CD8+ T cells sorted from blood, obtained in a trial of the OX40 agonist ivuxolimab. The chain combines TRBV4-1 with TRBJ2-3; D is possibly TRBD2 (5 bases). The origin of this receptor is an adult with an advanced solid tumor such as melanoma, head and neck, liver or kidney cancer. CDR3 DNA: TGCGCCAGCAGTAGAGGTAGCGACACAGATACGCAGTATTTT. Translating it yields CASSRGSDTDTQYF.